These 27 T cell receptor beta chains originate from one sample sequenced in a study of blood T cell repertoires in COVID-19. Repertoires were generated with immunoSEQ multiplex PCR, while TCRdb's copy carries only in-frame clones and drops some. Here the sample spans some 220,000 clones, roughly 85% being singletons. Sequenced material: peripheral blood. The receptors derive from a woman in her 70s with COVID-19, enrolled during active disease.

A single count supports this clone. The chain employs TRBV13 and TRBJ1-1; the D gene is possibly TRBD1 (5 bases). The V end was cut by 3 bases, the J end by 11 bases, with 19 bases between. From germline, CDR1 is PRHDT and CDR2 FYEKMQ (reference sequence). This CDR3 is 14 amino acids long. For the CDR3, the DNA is TGTGCCAGCAGCTTTCGAGCCGGGGGAGGGATGGCTTTCTTT. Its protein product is CASSFRAGGGMAFF.

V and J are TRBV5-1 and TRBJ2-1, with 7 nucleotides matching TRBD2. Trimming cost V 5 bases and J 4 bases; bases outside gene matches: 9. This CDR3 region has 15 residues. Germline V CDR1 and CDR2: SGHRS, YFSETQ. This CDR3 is CASSDTSALYNEQFF. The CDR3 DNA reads TGCGCCAGCAGTGATACTAGCGCCCTATACAATGAGCAGTTCTTC. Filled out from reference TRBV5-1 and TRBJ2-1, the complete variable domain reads KAGVTQTPRYLIKTRGQQVTLSCSPISGHRSVSWYQQTPGQGLQFLFEYFSETQRNKGNFPGRFSGRQFSNSRSEMNVSTLELGDSALYLCASSDTSALYNEQFFGPGTRLTVL.

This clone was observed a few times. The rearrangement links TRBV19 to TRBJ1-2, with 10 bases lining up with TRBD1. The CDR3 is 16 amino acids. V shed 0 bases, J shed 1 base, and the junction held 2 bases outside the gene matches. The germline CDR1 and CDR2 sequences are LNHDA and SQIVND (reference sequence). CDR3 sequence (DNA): TGTGCCAGTAGTATAGATGGGACAGGGGATAACTATGGCTACACCTTC. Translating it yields CASSIDGTGDNYGYTF.

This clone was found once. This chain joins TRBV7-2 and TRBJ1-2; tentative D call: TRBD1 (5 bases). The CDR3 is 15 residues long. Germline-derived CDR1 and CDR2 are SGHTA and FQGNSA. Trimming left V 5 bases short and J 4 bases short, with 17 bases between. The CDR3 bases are TGTGCCAGCAGCACCCCAGGCGCAGACAGCTATGGCTACACCTTC. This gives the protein CASSTPGADSYGYTF. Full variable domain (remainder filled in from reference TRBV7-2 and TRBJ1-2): GAGVSQSPSNKVTEKGKDVELRCDPISGHTALYWYRQSLGQGLEFLIYFQGNSAPDKSGLPSDRFSAERTGGSVSTLTIQRTQQEDSAVYLCASSTPGADSYGYTFGSGTRLTVV.

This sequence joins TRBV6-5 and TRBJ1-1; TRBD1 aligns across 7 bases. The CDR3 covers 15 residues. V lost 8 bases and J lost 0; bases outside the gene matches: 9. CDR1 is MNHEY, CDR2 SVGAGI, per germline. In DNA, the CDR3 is TGTGCCAGCCGAAGGGGACAGACCTTGAACACTGAAGCTTTCTTT. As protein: CASRRGQTLNTEAFF.

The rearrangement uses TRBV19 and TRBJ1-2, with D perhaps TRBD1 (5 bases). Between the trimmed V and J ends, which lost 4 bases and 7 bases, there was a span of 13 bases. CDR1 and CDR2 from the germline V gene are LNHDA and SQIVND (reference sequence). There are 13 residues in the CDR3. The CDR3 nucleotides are TGTGCCAGTAGTACACTGGACACGACTGGCTACACCTTC. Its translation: CASSTLDTTGYTF.

The CDR3 loop reads CAISGRAGVETQYF. CDR3 nucleotide sequence: TGTGCCATCAGTGGCAGGGCGGGAGTGGAGACCCAGTACTTC. This chain joins TRBV10-3 and TRBJ2-5, with 7 nucleotides matching TRBD2. The CDR3 spans 14 residues. V dropped 4 bases and J dropped 5; count of bases not matched to a gene: 7. Germline V CDR1 and CDR2: ENHRY, SYGVKD.

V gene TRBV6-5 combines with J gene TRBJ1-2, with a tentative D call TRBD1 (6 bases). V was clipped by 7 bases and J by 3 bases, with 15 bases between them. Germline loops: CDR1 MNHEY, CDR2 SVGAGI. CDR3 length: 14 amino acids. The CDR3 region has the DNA TGTGCCAGCACCCACGGACAGAGATACTATGGCTACACCTTC. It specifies CASTHGQRYYGYTF.

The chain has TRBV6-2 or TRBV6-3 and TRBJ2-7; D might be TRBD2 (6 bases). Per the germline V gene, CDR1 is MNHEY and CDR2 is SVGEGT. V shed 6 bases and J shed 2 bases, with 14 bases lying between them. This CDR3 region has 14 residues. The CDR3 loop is CASSTGRGTYEQYF. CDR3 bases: TGTGCCAGCAGCACGGGGCGGGGCACCTACGAGCAGTACTTC.

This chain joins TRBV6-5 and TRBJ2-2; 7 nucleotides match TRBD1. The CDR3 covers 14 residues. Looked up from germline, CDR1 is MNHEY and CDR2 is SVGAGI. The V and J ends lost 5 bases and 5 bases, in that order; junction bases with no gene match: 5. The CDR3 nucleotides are TGTGCCAGCAGTCAGGGGGTACGAACCGGGGAGCTGTTTTTT. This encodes CASSQGVRTGELFF.

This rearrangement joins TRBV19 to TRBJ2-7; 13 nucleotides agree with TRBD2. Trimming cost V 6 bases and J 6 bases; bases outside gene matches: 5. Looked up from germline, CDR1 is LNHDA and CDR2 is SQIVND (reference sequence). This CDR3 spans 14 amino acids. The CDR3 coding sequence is TGTGCCAGTAGGGGACTAGCGGGAAACTCCGAGCAGTACTTC. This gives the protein CASRGLAGNSEQYF.

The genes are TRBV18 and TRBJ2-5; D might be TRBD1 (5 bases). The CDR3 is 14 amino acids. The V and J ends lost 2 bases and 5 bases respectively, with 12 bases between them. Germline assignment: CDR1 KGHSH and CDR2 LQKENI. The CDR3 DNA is TGTGCCAGCTCACCAACAGGACCTTCGGAGACCCAGTACTTC. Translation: CASSPTGPSETQYF.

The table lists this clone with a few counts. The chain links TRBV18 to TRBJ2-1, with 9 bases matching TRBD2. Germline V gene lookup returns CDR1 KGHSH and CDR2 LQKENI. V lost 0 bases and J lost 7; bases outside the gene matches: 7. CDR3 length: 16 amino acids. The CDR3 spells CASSPPGGGAWNEQFF. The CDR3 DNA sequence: TGTGCCAGCTCACCACCGGGCGGGGGGGCCTGGAATGAGCAGTTCTTC. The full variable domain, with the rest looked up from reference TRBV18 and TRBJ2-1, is NAGVMQNPRHLVRRRGQEARLRCSPMKGHSHVYWYRQLPEEGLKFMVYLQKENIIDESGMPKERFSAEFPKEGPSILRIQQVVRGDSAAYFCASSPPGGGAWNEQFFGPGTRLTVL.

CDR3 nucleotides: TGTGCCAGCAGACCGCAGGGGGCGTACCAAGAGACCCAGTACTTC. It translates to CASRPQGAYQETQYF. The V and J genes are TRBV2 and TRBJ2-5; 8 nucleotides agree with TRBD1. CDR1 is SNHLY, CDR2 FYNNEI, per germline. V shed 6 bases, J shed 0 bases, and the junction held 6 bases outside the gene matches. The length of the CDR3 is 15 residues. Full variable domain (remainder filled in from reference TRBV2 and TRBJ2-5): EPEVTQTPSHQVTQMGQEVILRCVPISNHLYFYWYRQILGQKVEFLVSFYNNEISEKSEIFDDQFSVERPDGSNFTLKIRSTKLEDSAMYFCASRPQGAYQETQYFGPGTRLLVL.

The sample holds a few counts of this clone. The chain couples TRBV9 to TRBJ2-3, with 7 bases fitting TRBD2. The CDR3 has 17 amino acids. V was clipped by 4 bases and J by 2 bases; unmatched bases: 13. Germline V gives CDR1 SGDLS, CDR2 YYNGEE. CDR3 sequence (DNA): TGTGCCAGCAGCTTCCTTACGGCTCTAGCGGCCACAGATACGCAGTATTTT. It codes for CASSFLTALAATDTQYF. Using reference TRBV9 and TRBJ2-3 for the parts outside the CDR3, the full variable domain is DSGVTQTPKHLITATGQRVTLRCSPRSGDLSVYWYQQSLDQGLQFLIQYYNGEERAKGNILERFSAQQFPDLHSELNLSSLELGDSALYFCASSFLTALAATDTQYFGPGTRLTVL.

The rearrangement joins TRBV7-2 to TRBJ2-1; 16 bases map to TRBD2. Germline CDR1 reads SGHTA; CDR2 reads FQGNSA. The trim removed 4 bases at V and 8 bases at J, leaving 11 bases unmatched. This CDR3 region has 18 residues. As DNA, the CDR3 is TGTGCCAGCAGCTCCCCCACGGGACTAGCGGGAGGGTTGTATGAGCAGTTCTTC. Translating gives CASSSPTGLAGGLYEQFF.

CDR3 sequence (DNA): TGTGCCAGCAGTTCATATGGGGCACTTGCTGGCTACACCTTC. Protein product: CASSSYGALAGYTF. The genes are TRBV5-4 and TRBJ1-2; tentatively, D is TRBD1 (5 bases). With 5 bases removed from V and 7 bases from J, the gap between germline ends came to 18 bases. This CDR3 spans 14 amino acids. CDR1 and CDR2 (germline): SGHNT, YYREEE (reference sequence).

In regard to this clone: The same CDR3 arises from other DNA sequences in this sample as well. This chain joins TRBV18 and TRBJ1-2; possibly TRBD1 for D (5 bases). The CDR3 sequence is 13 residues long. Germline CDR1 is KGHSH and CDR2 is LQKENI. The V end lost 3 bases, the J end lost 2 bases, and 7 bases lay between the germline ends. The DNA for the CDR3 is TGTGCCAGCTCACCGGACAAGAACTATGGCTACACCTTC. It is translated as CASSPDKNYGYTF.

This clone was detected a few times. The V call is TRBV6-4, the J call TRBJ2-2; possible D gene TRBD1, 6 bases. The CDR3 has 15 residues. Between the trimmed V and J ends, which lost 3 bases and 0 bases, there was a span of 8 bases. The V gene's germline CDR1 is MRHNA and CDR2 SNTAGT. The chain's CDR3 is CASSEGHANTGELFF. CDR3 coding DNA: TGTGCCAGCAGTGAGGGACACGCGAACACCGGGGAGCTGTTTTTT.

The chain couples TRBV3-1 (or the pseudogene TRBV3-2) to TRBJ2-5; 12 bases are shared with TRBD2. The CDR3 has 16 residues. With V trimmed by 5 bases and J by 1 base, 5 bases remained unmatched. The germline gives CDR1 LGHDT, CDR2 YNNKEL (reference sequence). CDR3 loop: CASSNGLAGLQETQYF. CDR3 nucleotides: TGTGCCAGCAGCAACGGACTAGCGGGACTCCAAGAGACCCAGTACTTC.

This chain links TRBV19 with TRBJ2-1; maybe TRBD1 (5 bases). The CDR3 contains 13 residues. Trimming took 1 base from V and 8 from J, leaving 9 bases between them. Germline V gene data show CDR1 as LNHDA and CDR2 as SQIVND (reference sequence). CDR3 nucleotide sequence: TGTGCCAGTAGTATAGCAGGGTCCGATGAGCAGTTCTTC. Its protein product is CASSIAGSDEQFF. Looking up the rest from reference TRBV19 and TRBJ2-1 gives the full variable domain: DGGITQSPKYLFRKEGQNVTLSCEQNLNHDAMYWYRQDPGQGLRLIYYSQIVNDFQKGDIAEGYSVSREKKESFPLTVTSAQKNPTAFYLCASSIAGSDEQFFGPGTRLTVL.

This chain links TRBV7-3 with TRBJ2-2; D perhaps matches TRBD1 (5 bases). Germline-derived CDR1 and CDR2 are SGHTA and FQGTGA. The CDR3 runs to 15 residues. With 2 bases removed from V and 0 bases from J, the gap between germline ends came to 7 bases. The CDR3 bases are TGTGCCAGCAGCTTAGGGGCAGCGAACACCGGGGAGCTGTTTTTT. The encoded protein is CASSLGAANTGELFF.

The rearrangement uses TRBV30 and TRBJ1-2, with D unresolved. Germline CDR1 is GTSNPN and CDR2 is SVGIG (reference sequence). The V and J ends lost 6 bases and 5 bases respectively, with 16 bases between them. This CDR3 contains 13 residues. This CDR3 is CACKRQMQYGYTF. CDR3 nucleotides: TGTGCCTGCAAAAGACAAATGCAATATGGCTACACCTTC.

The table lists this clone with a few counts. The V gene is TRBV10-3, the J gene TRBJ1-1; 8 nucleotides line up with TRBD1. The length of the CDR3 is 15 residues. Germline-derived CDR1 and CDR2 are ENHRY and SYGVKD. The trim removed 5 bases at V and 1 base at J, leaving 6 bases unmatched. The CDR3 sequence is CAISPETGENTEAFF. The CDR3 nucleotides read TGTGCCATCAGTCCGGAGACAGGGGAGAACACTGAAGCTTTCTTT.

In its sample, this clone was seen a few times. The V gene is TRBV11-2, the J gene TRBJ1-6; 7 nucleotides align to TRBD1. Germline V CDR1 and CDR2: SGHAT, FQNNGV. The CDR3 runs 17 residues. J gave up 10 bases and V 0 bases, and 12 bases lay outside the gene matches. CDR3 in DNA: TGTGCCAGCAGCTTAGATCCGACAGGGCTAAGAAAGTCACCCCTCCACTTT. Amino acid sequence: CASSLDPTGLRKSPLHF. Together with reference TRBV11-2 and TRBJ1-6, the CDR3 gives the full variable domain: EAGVAQSPRYKIIEKRQSVAFWCNPISGHATLYWYQQILGQGPKLLIQFQNNGVVDDSQLPKDRFSAERLKGVDSTLKIQPAKLEDSAVYLCASSLDPTGLRKSPLHFGNGTRLTVT.

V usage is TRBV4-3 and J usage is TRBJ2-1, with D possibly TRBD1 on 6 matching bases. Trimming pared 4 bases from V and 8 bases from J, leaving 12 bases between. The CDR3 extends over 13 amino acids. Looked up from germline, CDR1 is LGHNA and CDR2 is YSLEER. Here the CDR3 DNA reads TGCGCCAGCAGCCCCCAAGCAGGGGATGAGCAGTTCTTC. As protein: CASSPQAGDEQFF.

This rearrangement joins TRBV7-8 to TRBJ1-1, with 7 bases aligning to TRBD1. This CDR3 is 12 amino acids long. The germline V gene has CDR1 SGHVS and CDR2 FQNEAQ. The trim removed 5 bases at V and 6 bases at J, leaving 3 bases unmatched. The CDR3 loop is CASSQTGAEAFF. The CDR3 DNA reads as TGTGCCAGCAGCCAAACAGGGGCTGAAGCTTTCTTT.